The 2 T cell receptor beta chains in this list originate from one sample, sequenced in a study of technical replicates of blood from several donors. Data came from immunoSEQ multiplex PCR; TCRdb stores just in-frame clones and leaves some out. The repertoire holds 50,000 to 70,000 clones, less than 95% seen once, with less than 3.5% in the top ten. The sequenced sample was PBMCs. All receptors come from a human donor in good health. Some clones in this sample may be carry-over from other donors' samples.

This chain's CDR3 is CSVEDQRETNNEQFF. DNA of the CDR3: TGCAGCGTTGAAGACCAGCGGGAGACGAACAATGAGCAGTTCTTC. This chain links TRBV29-1 with TRBJ2-1, with 8 nucleotides matching TRBD2. Germline V gene data show CDR1 as SQVTM and CDR2 as ANQGSEA. The CDR3 has 15 amino acids. The V and J ends lost 0 bases and 5 bases, in that order; junction bases with no gene match: 6.

This chain connects TRBV6-5 to TRBJ2-1; 7 positions match TRBD2. CDR1 is MNHEY, CDR2 SVGAGI, per germline. The CDR3 loop spans 12 amino acids. With 8 bases clipped from V and 9 bases from J, the junction kept 7 bases outside the gene matches. This CDR3 is CASGLGFFEQFF. The CDR3 coding sequence is TGTGCCAGCGGACTAGGGTTTTTTGAGCAGTTCTTC.